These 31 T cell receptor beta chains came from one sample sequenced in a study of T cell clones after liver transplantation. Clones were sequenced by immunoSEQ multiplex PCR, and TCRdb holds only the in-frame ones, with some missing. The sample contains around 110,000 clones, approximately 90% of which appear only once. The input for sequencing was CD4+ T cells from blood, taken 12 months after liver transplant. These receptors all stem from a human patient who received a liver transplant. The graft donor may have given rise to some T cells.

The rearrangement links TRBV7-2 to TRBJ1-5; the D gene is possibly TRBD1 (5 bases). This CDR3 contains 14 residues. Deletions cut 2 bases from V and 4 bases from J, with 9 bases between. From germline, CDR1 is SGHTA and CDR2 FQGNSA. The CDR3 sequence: CASSLWGWNQPQHF. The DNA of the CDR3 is TGTGCCAGCAGCTTATGGGGGTGGAATCAGCCCCAGCATTTT.

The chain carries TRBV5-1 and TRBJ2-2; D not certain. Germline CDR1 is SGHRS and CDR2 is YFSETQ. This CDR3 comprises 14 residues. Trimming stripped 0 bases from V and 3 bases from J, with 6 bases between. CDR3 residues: CASSLALDTGELFF. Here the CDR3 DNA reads TGCGCCAGCAGCTTGGCCCTCGACACCGGGGAGCTGTTTTTT.

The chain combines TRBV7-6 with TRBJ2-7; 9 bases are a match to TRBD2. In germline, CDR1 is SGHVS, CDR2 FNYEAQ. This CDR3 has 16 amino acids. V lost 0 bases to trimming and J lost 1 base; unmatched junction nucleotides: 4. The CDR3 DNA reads TGTGCCAGCAGCTTAGCGGCGGGAGGGGGGTCCTACGAGCAGTACTTC. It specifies CASSLAAGGGSYEQYF.

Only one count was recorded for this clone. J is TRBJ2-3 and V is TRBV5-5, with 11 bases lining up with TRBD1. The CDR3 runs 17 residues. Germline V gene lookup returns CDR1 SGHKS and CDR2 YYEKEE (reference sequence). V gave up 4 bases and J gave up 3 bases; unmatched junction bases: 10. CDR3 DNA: TGTGCCAGCAGCCCCGGACAGGGGGCTTTGGTTACAGATACGCAGTATTTT. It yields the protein CASSPGQGALVTDTQYF.

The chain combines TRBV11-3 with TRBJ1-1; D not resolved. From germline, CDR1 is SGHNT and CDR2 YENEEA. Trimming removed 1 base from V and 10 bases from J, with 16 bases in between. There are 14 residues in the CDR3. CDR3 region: CASSLGVGVDGAFF. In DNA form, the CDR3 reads TGTGCCAGCAGCTTAGGAGTTGGGGTAGACGGAGCTTTCTTT.

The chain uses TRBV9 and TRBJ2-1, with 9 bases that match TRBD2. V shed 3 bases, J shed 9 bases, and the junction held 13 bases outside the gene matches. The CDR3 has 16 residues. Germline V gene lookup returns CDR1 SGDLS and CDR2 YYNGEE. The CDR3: CASSAQLAGVVVEQFF. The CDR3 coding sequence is TGTGCCAGCAGCGCACAGTTAGCGGGAGTGGTGGTTGAGCAGTTCTTC. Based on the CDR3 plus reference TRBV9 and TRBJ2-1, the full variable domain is DSGVTQTPKHLITATGQRVTLRCSPRSGDLSVYWYQQSLDQGLQFLIQYYNGEERAKGNILERFSAQQFPDLHSELNLSSLELGDSALYFCASSAQLAGVVVEQFFGPGTRLTVL.

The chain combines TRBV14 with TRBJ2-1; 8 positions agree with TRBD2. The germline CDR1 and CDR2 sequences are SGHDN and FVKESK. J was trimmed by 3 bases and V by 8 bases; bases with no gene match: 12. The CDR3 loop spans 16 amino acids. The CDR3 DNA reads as TGTGCCAGCGGGGAGAGCGGGAGAACTTACTACAATGAGCAGTTCTTC. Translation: CASGESGRTYYNEQFF. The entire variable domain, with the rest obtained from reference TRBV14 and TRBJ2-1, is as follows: EAGVTQFPSHSVIEKGQTVTLRCDPISGHDNLYWYRRVMGKEIKFLLHFVKESKQDESGMPNNRFLAERTGGTYSTLKVQPAELEDSGVYFCASGESGRTYYNEQFFGPGTRLTVL.

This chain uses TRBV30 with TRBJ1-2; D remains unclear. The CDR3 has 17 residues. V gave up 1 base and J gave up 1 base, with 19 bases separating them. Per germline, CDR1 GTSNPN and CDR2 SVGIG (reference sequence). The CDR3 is CAWSATPGGSGNYGYTF. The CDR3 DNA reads TGTGCCTGGAGTGCTACCCCGGGCGGGAGCGGTAACTATGGCTACACCTTC.

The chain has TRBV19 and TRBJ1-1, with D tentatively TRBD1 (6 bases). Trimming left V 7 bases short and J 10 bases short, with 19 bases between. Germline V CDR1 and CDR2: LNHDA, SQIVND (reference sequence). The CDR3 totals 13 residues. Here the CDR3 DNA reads TGTGCCAGTAACGAAGCTGGGGGGCGAGCAGCTTTCTTT. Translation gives CASNEAGGRAAFF.

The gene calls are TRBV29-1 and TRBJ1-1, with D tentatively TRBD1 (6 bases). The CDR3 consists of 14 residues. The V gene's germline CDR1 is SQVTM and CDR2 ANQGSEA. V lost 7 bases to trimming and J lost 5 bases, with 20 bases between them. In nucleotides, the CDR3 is TGCAGCGGTGGGGGGGGCCAGGGTTGGACTGAAGCTTTCTTT. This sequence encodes CSGGGGQGWTEAFF.

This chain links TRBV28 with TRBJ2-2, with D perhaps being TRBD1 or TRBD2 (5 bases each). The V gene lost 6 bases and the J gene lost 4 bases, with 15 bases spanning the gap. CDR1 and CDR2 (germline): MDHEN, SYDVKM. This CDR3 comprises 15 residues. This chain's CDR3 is CASRGDVLGTGELFF. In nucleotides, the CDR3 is TGTGCCAGCAGGGGGGATGTGCTCGGCACCGGGGAGCTGTTTTTT.

The CDR3, as DNA: TGCGCCAGCAGCTATGGGACAGGGGGCCTGAACACTGAAGCTTTCTTT. This codes for CASSYGTGGLNTEAFF. V is TRBV5-1 and J is TRBJ1-1; TRBD1 matches 12 bases. Unmatched junction bases numbered 3, after V lost 3 bases and J lost 0 bases. This CDR3 has 16 amino acids. The germline CDR1 and CDR2 sequences are SGHRS and YFSETQ.

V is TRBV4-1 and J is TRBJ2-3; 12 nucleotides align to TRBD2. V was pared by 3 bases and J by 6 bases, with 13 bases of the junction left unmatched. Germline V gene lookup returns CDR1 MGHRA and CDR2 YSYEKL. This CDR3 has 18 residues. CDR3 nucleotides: TGCGCCAGCAGCCACCTCCTTCGTCTAGCGGGAGGGCGGGATACGCAGTATTTT. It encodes CASSHLLRLAGGRDTQYF.

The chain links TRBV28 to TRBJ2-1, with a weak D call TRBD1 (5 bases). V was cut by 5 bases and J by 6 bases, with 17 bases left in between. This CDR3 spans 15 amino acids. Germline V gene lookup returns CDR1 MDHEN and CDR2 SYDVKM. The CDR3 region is CASSPRQGRVNEQFF. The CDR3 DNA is TGTGCCAGCAGTCCAAGGCAGGGTCGGGTCAATGAGCAGTTCTTC.

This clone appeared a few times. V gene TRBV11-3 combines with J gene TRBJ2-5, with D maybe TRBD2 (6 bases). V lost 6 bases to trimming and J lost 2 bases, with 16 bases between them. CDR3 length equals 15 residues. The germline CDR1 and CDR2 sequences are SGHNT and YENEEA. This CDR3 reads CASSGSGNSQETQYF. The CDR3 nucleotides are TGTGCCAGCAGTGGTAGCGGAAATAGTCAAGAGACCCAGTACTTC.

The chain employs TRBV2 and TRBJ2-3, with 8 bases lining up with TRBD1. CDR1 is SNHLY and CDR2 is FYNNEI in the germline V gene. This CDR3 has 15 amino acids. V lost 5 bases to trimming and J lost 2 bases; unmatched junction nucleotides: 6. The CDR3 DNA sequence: TGTGCCAGCAGTCGGGACAGGAGTACCACAGATACGCAGTATTTT. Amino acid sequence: CASSRDRSTTDTQYF.

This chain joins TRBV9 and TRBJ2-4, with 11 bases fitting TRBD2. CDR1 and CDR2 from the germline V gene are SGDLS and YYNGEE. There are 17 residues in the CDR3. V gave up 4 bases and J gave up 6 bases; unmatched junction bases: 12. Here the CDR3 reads CASSLEVAGGPGNIQYF. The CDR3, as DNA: TGTGCCAGCAGCCTCGAGGTAGCGGGAGGGCCCGGAAACATTCAGTACTTC.

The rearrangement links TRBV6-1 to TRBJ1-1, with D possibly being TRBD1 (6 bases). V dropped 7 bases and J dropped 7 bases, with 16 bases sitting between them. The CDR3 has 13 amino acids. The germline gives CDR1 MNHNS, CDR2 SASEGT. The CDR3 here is CASIFGGGGEAFF. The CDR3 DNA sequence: TGTGCCAGCATCTTCGGGGGCGGCGGTGAAGCTTTCTTT.

CDR3 protein: CASSDGTGLETQYF. The CDR3 region has the DNA TGTGCCAGCAGTGACGGGACAGGGCTGGAGACCCAGTACTTC. V and J are TRBV6-1 and TRBJ2-5; 9 nucleotides line up with TRBD1. The CDR3 contains 14 residues. Germline loops: CDR1 MNHNS, CDR2 SASEGT. V lost 3 bases and J lost 5; bases outside the gene matches: 4.

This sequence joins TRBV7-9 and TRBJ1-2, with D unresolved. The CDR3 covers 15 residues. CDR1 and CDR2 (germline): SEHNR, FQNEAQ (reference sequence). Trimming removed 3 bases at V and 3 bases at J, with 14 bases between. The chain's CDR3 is CASSFSAGRDYGYTF. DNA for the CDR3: TGTGCCAGCAGCTTCTCCGCTGGGCGCGACTATGGCTACACCTTC.

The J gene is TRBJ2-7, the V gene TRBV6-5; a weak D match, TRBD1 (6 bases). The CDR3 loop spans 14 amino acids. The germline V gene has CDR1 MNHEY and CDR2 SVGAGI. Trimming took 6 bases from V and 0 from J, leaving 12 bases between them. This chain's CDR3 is CASSNEDSSYEQYF. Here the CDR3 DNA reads TGTGCCAGCAGCAATGAGGACAGCTCCTACGAGCAGTACTTC.

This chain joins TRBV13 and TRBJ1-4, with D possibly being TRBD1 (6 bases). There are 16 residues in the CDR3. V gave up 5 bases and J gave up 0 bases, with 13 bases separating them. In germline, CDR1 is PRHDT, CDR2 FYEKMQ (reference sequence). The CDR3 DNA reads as TGTGCCAGCAGCCGAGGACAGACAGCAACTAATGAAAAACTGTTTTTT. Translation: CASSRGQTATNEKLFF.

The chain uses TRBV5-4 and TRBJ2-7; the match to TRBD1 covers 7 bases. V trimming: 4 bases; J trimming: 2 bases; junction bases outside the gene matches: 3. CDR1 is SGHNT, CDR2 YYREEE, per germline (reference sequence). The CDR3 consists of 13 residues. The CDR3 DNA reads TGTGCCAGCAGCCCCGGGACAGCCTACGAGCAGTACTTC. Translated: CASSPGTAYEQYF.

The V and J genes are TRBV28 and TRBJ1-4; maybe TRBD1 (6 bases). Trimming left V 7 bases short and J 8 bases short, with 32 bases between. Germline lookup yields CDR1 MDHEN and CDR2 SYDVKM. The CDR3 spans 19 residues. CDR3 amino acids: CASKIRGPTLPGDMEKLFF. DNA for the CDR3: TGTGCCAGCAAAATAAGGGGCCCGACGTTGCCAGGGGATATGGAAAAACTGTTTTTT. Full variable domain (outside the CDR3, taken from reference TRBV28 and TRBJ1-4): DVKVTQSSRYLVKRTGEKVFLECVQDMDHENMFWYRQDPGLGLRLIYFSYDVKMKEKGDIPEGYSVSREKKERFSLILESASTNQTSMYLCASKIRGPTLPGDMEKLFFGSGTQLSVL.

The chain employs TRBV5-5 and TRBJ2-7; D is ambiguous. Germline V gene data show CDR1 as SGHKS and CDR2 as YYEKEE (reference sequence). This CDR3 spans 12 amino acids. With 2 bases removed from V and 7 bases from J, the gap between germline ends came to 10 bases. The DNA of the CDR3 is TGTGCCAGCAGCTTAGGTCCCTCGGAGCAGTACTTC. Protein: CASSLGPSEQYF.

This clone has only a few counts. This CDR3 is CASSYYSGNQPQHF. DNA of the CDR3: TGTGCCAGCAGTTATTACAGCGGTAATCAGCCCCAGCATTTT. The chain has TRBV6-5 and TRBJ1-5; unclear D gene. Trimming pared 3 bases from V and 4 bases from J, leaving 10 bases between. Germline assignment: CDR1 MNHEY and CDR2 SVGAGI. This CDR3 comprises 14 residues.

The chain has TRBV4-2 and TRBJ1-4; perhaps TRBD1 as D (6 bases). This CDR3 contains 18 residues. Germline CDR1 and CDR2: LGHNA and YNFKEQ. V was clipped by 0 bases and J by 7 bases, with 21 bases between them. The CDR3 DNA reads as TGTGCCAGCAGCCAAGAAGAGGTTGGGGGCTTAAGCGCTGAAAAACTGTTTTTT. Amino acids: CASSQEEVGGLSAEKLFF.

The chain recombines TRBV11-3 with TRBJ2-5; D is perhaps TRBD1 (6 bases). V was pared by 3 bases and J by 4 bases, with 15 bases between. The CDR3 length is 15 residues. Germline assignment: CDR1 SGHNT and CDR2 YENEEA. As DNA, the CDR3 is TGTGCCAGCAGCTTTGGCTCCCGGGACATAGAGACCCAGTACTTC. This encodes CASSFGSRDIETQYF.

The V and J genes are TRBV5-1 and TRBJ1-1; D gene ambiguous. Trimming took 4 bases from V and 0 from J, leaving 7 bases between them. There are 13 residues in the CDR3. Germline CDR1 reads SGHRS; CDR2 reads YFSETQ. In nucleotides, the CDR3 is TGCGCCAGCAGCGGAGATTTGAACACTGAAGCTTTCTTT. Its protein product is CASSGDLNTEAFF. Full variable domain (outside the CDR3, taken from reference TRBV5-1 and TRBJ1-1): KAGVTQTPRYLIKTRGQQVTLSCSPISGHRSVSWYQQTPGQGLQFLFEYFSETQRNKGNFPGRFSGRQFSNSRSEMNVSTLELGDSALYLCASSGDLNTEAFFGQGTRLTVV.

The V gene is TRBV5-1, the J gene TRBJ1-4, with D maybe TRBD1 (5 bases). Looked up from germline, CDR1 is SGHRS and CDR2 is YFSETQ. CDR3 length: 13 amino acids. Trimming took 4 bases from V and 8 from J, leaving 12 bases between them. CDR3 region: CASSVDSLEKLFF. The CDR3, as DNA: TGCGCCAGCAGCGTAGACAGTCTCGAAAAACTGTTTTTT.

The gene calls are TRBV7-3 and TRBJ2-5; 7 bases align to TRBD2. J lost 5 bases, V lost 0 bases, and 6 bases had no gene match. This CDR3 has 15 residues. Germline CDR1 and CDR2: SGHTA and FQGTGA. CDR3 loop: CASSLTGEGRETQYF. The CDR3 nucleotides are TGTGCCAGCAGCTTAACGGGGGAGGGAAGGGAGACCCAGTACTTC.